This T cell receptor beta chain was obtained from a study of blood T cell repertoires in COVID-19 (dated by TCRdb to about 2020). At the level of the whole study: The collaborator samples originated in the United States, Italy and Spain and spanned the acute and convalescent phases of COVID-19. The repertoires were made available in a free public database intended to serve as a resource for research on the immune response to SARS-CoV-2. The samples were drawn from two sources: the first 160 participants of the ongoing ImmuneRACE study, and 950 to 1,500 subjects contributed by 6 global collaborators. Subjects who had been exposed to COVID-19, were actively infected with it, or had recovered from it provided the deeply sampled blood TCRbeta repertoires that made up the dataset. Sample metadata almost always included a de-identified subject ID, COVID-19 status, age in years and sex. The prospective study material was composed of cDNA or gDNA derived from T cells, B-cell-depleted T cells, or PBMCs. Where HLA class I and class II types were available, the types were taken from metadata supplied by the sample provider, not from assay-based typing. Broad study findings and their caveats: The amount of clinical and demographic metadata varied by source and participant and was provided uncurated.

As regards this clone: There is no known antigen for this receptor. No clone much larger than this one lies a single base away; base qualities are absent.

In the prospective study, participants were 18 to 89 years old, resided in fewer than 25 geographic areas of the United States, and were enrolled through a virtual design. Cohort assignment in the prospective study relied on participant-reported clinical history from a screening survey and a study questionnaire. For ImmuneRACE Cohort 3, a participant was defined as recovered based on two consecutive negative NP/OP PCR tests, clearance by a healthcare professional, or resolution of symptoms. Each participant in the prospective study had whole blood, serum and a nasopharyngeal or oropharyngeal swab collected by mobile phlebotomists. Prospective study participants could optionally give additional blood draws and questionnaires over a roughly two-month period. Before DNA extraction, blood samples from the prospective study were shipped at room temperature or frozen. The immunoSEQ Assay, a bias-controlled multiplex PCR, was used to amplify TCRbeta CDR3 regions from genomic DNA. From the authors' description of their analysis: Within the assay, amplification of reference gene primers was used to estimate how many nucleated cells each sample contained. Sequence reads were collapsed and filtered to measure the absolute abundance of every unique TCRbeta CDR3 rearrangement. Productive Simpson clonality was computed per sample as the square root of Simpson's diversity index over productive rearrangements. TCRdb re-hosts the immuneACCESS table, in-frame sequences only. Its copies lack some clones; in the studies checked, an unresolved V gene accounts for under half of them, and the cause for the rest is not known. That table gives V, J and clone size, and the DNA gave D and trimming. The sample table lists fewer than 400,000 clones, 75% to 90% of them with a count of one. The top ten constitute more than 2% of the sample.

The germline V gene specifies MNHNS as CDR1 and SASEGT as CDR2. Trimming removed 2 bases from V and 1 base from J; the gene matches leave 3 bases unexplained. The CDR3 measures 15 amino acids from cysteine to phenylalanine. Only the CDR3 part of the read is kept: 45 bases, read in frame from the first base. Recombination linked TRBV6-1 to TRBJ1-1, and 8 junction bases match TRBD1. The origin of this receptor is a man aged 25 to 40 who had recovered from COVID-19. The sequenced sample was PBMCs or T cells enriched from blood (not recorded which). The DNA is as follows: TGTGCCAGCAGTGAAACCGGGACAGGGAACACTGAAGCTTTCTTT. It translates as CASSETGTGNTEAFF.